These 6 T cell receptor beta chains originate from one sample sequenced in a study of neurological immune-mediated disorders. TCRdb reprocessed the 5' RACE reads with MiXCR, giving one entry per CDR3 protein. In the table there are 55,000 or so distinct CDR3 sequences, 4% to 5.5% of which are singletons. Sequenced: PBMCs. Receptor source: a man aged 50 to 59 with multiple sclerosis.

This clonotype has a handful of counts. The chain couples TRBV5-6 to TRBJ1-1, with unresolved D. The CDR3 spans 11 residues. V lost 5 bases to trimming and J lost 7 bases, with 9 bases between them. Germline assignment: CDR1 SGHDT and CDR2 YYEEEE. The DNA of the CDR3 is TGTGCCAGCAGAAGACGGAATGAAGCTTTCTTT. It codes for CASRRRNEAFF. Based on the CDR3 plus reference TRBV5-6 and TRBJ1-1, the full variable domain is DAGVTQSPTHLIKTRGQQVTLRCSPKSGHDTVSWYQQALGQGPQFIFQYYEEEERQRGNFPDRFSGHQFPNYSSELNVNALLLGDSALYLCASRRRNEAFFGQGTRLTVV.

This clonotype occurred many times. The chain links TRBV20-1 to TRBJ1-5; tentative D call: TRBD1 (6 bases). V gave up 8 bases and J gave up 2 bases, with 10 bases separating them. Germline CDR1 reads DFQATT; CDR2 reads SNEGSKA (reference sequence). This CDR3 contains 12 residues. The CDR3 protein is CSQGKGNQPQHF. The CDR3 DNA reads TGCAGTCAGGGGAAGGGCAATCAGCCCCAGCATTTT.

The sample holds many counts of this clonotype. The chain has TRBV20-1 and TRBJ2-4, with D maybe TRBD2 (5 bases). The V and J ends lost 6 bases and 5 bases respectively, with 20 bases between them. The CDR3 extends over 15 amino acids. Germline CDR1 and CDR2: DFQATT and SNEGSKA (reference sequence). CDR3 nucleotides: TGCAGTGCGTTACTAAGCGGAGAAATGGAAAACATTCAGTACTTC. Translating it yields CSALLSGEMENIQYF.

The chain employs TRBV20-1 and TRBJ2-1; D ambiguous. Germline V gene data show CDR1 as DFQATT and CDR2 as SNEGSKA (reference sequence). The CDR3 contains 13 residues. The germline V and J ends were trimmed by 3 bases and 2 bases, with 8 bases remaining between them. This CDR3 is CSASLRPYNEQFF. The CDR3, as DNA: TGCAGTGCTAGTCTCCGACCCTACAATGAGCAGTTCTTC.

Details on this clonotype: It may be a read error: a sequence one base away is much more abundant. The chain recombines TRBV20-1 with TRBJ2-2; 7 nucleotides line up with TRBD2. The CDR3 spans 16 residues. The ends lost 0 bases at V and 4 bases at J; junction bases unmatched: 8. The germline V gene has CDR1 DFQATT and CDR2 SNEGSKA (reference sequence). CDR3 amino acids: CSARDGSGTTTGELFF. In DNA form, the CDR3 reads TGCAGTGCTAGAGATGGGAGCGGGACCACCACCGGGGAGCTGTTTTTT.

This clonotype was counted many times. The chain is built from TRBV29-1 and TRBJ1-6; no clear D. Germline loops: CDR1 SQVTM, CDR2 ANQGSEA. V dropped 4 bases and J dropped 5 bases, with 9 bases sitting between them. The CDR3 runs to 13 residues. The CDR3 DNA reads TGCAGCGTTGCGACAACCAATAATTCACCCCTCCACTTT. This codes for CSVATTNNSPLHF.